This section outlines one TCR beta chain sequence together with its context. The antigen is not known. Deletions cut 4 bases from V and 0 bases from J, with 7 bases between. This CDR3 spans 14 amino acids. CDR1 and CDR2 from the germline V gene are SQVTM and ANQGSEA. TCRdb redid the calling of the 5' RACE reads with MiXCR, one entry per CDR3 protein. This table holds 470,000 or so distinct CDR3 sequences, over 15% found once. The sample is drawn from a study of T-cell memory formation after mild COVID-19. Broader study findings: Clones shrinking from day 15 to 85 showed even CD4/CD8 mixes; later expanders tilted CD4+.

The source material was PBMCs or a T cell subset sorted from them (not recorded which). The J gene is TRBJ2-6, the V gene TRBV29-1; D is ambiguous. This TCR was recovered from an adult woman who had mild COVID-19 (a few samples of this study predate the infection). Cell type and time point are not known. The CDR3 DNA reads TGCAGCGTTGTACTGGGCTCTGGGGCCAACGTCCTGACTTTC. This codes for CSVVLGSGANVLTF.